These 32 T cell receptor beta chains originate from one sample sequenced in a study of blood T cells in healthy people across ages. A second about 7 to 11 cycle PCR used barcoded and J-beta primers. TCRdb re-derived calls from the 5' RACE reads in MiXCR, one entry per CDR3 protein. The sample contains 650,000 to 800,000 distinct CDR3 sequences, 40% to 50% of which appear only once. Sequenced material: blood. Receptors originate from a man aged 60 to 75 in good health.

The rearrangement joins TRBV28 to TRBJ2-1; D is unclear. CDR1 is MDHEN, CDR2 SYDVKM, per germline. V was cut by 6 bases and J by 0 bases, with 15 bases left in between. This CDR3 is built from 16 residues. The DNA for the CDR3 is TGTGCCAGCAGCGCGGCCACCTCGGGCTCCTACAATGAGCAGTTCTTC. Its translation is CASSAATSGSYNEQFF.

The genes are TRBV5-1 and TRBJ2-4; D possibly uses TRBD1 or TRBD2 (5 bases each). The end of the DNA fits TRBJ2-7 better, so the J call may be wrong. Germline assignment: CDR1 SGHRS and CDR2 YFSETQ. This CDR3 contains 14 residues. DNA of the CDR3: TGCGCCAGCAGCTCCTCCGGGACGAGTACCGAGCAGTACTTC. Encoded protein: CASSSSGTSTEQYF.

The chain is built from TRBV14 and TRBJ1-2; tentatively, D is TRBD1 (6 bases). CDR3 length: 16 amino acids. Germline V lookup: CDR1 SGHDN, CDR2 FVKESK. Trimming cost V 2 bases and J 6 bases, with 19 bases left between them. CDR3 DNA: TGTGCCAGCAGCCAAAGGTCGGGGGCAAGTGGAAATGGCTACACCTTC. This sequence encodes CASSQRSGASGNGYTF.

The chain employs TRBV7-2 and TRBJ2-4; D unresolved. The closer fit of TRBJ2-7 to the DNA end suggests the J call may be wrong. CDR1 is SGHTA, CDR2 FQGNSA, per germline. There are 15 residues in the CDR3. The CDR3 region is CASSLSLFVFYEQYF. The CDR3 DNA follows: TGTGCCAGCAGCTTAAGTCTATTCGTATTCTACGAGCAGTACTTC.

The chain joins TRBV5-1 to TRBJ1-3, with D perhaps matching TRBD1 (5 bases). The germline gives CDR1 SGHRS, CDR2 YFSETQ. Trimming left V 5 bases short and J 4 bases short, with 19 bases between. This CDR3 is built from 16 residues. This chain's CDR3 is CASRGEGNTLGNTIYF. The CDR3 DNA reads as TGCGCCAGCAGAGGGGAGGGTAATACTCTCGGAAACACCATATATTTT.

The chain uses TRBV20-1 and TRBJ1-6; TRBD1 matches at 7 bases. This CDR3 is 16 amino acids long. V was clipped by 0 bases and J by 9 bases; unmatched bases: 11. CDR1 DFQATT and CDR2 SNEGSKA come from the germline V gene (reference sequence). CDR3: CSAREYDRDDSSPLHF. As DNA, the CDR3 is TGCAGTGCTAGAGAATACGACAGGGACGATAGTTCACCCCTCCACTTT.

This rearrangement joins TRBV11-2 to TRBJ1-2; D is unclear. Germline CDR1 reads SGHAT; CDR2 reads FQNNGV. V dropped 0 bases and J dropped 9 bases, with 5 bases sitting between them. The length of the CDR3 is 11 residues. The CDR3: CASSLERRYTF. In DNA, the CDR3 is TGTGCCAGCAGCTTAGAACGCCGCTACACCTTC.

This clonotype was found a few times. The chain joins TRBV7-3 to TRBJ2-3; 9 positions match TRBD2. The length of the CDR3 is 14 residues. With V trimmed by 1 base and J by 10 bases, 6 bases remained unmatched. Germline CDR1 and CDR2: SGHTA and FQGTGA. The CDR3 sequence: CASSLKGTSTAQYF. CDR3 nucleotides: TGTGCCAGCAGCTTAAAGGGGACTAGCACTGCGCAGTATTTT.

This clonotype was seen repeatedly, ten times or more. The V and J genes are TRBV28 and TRBJ2-1; D gene ambiguous. V was clipped by 1 base and J by 9 bases, with 7 bases between them. The CDR3 consists of 12 residues. The germline gives CDR1 MDHEN, CDR2 SYDVKM. The CDR3 sequence: CASSLSWGEQFF. Here the CDR3 DNA reads TGTGCCAGCAGTTTATCTTGGGGTGAGCAGTTCTTC.

V usage is TRBV7-2 and J usage is TRBJ2-3; TRBD1 matches 7 bases. The CDR3 has 18 residues. Losses at the gene ends were 6 bases for V and 2 bases for J; bases not matched to a gene: 17. Germline V gene data show CDR1 as SGHTA and CDR2 as FQGNSA. The CDR3, as DNA: TGTGCCAGCAGTCAGCGTCGGTTGGTGGGACAGATCACAGATACGCAGTATTTT. It translates to CASSQRRLVGQITDTQYF.

This clonotype was observed a few times. This chain joins TRBV5-1 and TRBJ2-7, with 8 bases fitting TRBD1. Germline values: CDR1 SGHRS, CDR2 YFSETQ. V shed 4 bases, J shed 5 bases, and the junction held 8 bases outside the gene matches. The CDR3 length is 14 residues. CDR3 loop: CASSPDRGGDEQYF. The DNA for the CDR3 is TGCGCCAGCAGCCCCGACAGGGGAGGTGACGAGCAGTACTTC.

The rearrangement uses TRBV28 and TRBJ2-5; D might be TRBD1 (5 bases). Germline assignment: CDR1 MDHEN and CDR2 SYDVKM. With 4 bases removed from V and 1 base from J, the gap between germline ends came to 13 bases. This CDR3 has 15 amino acids. The CDR3 here is CASSSPLGAQETQYF. CDR3 nucleotides: TGTGCCAGCAGTTCACCCTTAGGGGCCCAAGAGACCCAGTACTTC.

This clonotype occurred once. A read error may account for a junction end that differs from germline. The V gene is TRBV28, the J gene TRBJ2-5, with D unresolved. The CDR3 contains 13 residues. Germline V gene data show CDR1 as MDHEN and CDR2 as SYDVKM. The CDR3 reads CASGRMGSEAQYF. The CDR3 coding sequence is TGTGCCAGCGGCCGGATGGGGTCAGAGGCCCAGTACTTC.

V gene TRBV5-1 combines with J gene TRBJ2-4, with TRBD1 identical over 7 bases. The better agreement between TRBJ2-7 and the DNA end casts doubt on the J call. The CDR3 is 14 amino acids. Germline loops: CDR1 SGHRS, CDR2 YFSETQ. The CDR3 is CASSSGQQTYEQYF. The CDR3 DNA follows: TGCGCCAGCAGCTCGGGACAGCAGACCTACGAGCAGTACTTC.

Concerning this clonotype: Germline is not matched at one junction end, which may reflect a read error. CDR3 in DNA: TGTGCCAGCAGCTTAAACGGGAATGAGCGGTTCTTC. This codes for CASSLNGNERFF. The J gene is TRBJ2-1, the V gene TRBV7-2; D may be TRBD2 (5 bases). Germline CDR1 reads SGHTA; CDR2 reads FQGNSA. This CDR3 has 12 amino acids.

The table lists this clonotype with many counts. The chain recombines TRBV11-2 with TRBJ2-1; D is perhaps TRBD1 (5 bases). V shed 5 bases and J shed 5 bases, with 16 bases lying between them. The CDR3 runs 15 residues. Germline V gene lookup returns CDR1 SGHAT and CDR2 FQNNGV. The CDR3 DNA is TGTGCCAGCAGCCCATCCACAGGCACCCACAATGAGCAGTTCTTC. It translates to CASSPSTGTHNEQFF.

The chain links TRBV13 to TRBJ2-7, with TRBD2 matching over 7 bases. V shed 5 bases, J shed 0 bases, and the junction held 7 bases outside the gene matches. The germline gives CDR1 PRHDT, CDR2 FYEKMQ (reference sequence). The CDR3 loop spans 15 amino acids. The CDR3: CASSATSAGSYEQYF. The CDR3 DNA reads as TGTGCCAGCAGCGCAACTAGCGCGGGCTCCTACGAGCAGTACTTC.

This clonotype was counted a few times. V gene TRBV5-1 combines with J gene TRBJ2-1; a weak D match, TRBD2 (7 bases). Germline V gene sequence: CDR1 SGHRS, CDR2 YFSETQ. Between the trimmed V and J ends, which lost 5 bases and 9 bases, there was a span of 27 bases. This CDR3 contains 17 residues. The CDR3 DNA reads as TGCGCCAGCAGGGACGAGGGGGGGCCCTACGCCTTAGGTGAGCAGTTCTTC. It is translated as CASRDEGGPYALGEQFF.

This clonotype appeared a few times. This chain connects TRBV29-1 to TRBJ1-4, with D unresolved. In germline, CDR1 is SQVTM, CDR2 ANQGSEA. CDR3 size: 14 residues. Trimming left V 4 bases short and J 0 bases short, with 9 bases between. CDR3 DNA sequence: TGCAGCGTTGCAGGCGGGGCAACTAATGAAAAACTGTTTTTT. Protein product: CSVAGGATNEKLFF.

This clonotype was picked up a small number of times. The chain has TRBV4-3 and TRBJ2-1; D might be TRBD2 (5 bases). Germline CDR1 is LGHNA and CDR2 is YSLEER. V was pared by 0 bases and J by 4 bases, with 10 bases between. The CDR3 sequence is 15 residues long. The CDR3 sequence is CASSQERAAYNEQFF. The CDR3 bases are TGCGCCAGCAGCCAAGAGCGGGCCGCTTACAATGAGCAGTTCTTC.

This clonotype was counted between two and nine times. The chain employs TRBV12-3 or TRBV12-4 and TRBJ1-2; a possible D gene is TRBD1 (6 bases). Trimming removed 5 bases at V and 2 bases at J, with 15 bases between. The CDR3 covers 15 residues. The CDR3 is CASSLTQGSNYGYTF. CDR3 sequence (DNA): TGTGCCAGCAGTCTAACTCAGGGGTCAAACTATGGCTACACCTTC.

The chain is built from TRBV5-1 and TRBJ2-2; D may be TRBD2 (7 bases). In germline, CDR1 is SGHRS, CDR2 YFSETQ. The CDR3 covers 15 residues. Between the trimmed V and J ends, which lost 5 bases and 7 bases, there was a span of 18 bases. This CDR3 reads CASRPAPRGGGELFF. DNA for the CDR3: TGCGCCAGCAGACCCGCACCGAGGGGGGGCGGGGAGCTGTTTTTT.

This clonotype was seen many times. The chain has TRBV7-2 and TRBJ1-6, with D perhaps matching TRBD1 (6 bases). Germline CDR1 and CDR2: SGHTA and FQGNSA. Trimming cost V 7 bases and J 7 bases, with 20 bases left between them. CDR3 length: 16 residues. The CDR3 sequence is CASTVRRGARNSPLHF. The CDR3 DNA reads as TGTGCCAGCACCGTACGACGGGGGGCCAGGAATTCACCCCTCCACTTT.

This clonotype was detected once. The chain is built from TRBV29-1 and TRBJ2-2; D is possibly TRBD1 (5 bases). CDR3 length: 13 residues. From germline, CDR1 is SQVTM and CDR2 ANQGSEA. Between the trimmed V and J ends, which lost 4 bases and 2 bases, there was a span of 8 bases. CDR3 nucleotide sequence: TGCAGCGTTGGTACAGGAAACACCGGGGAGCTGTTTTTT. This translates into CSVGTGNTGELFF.

This rearrangement joins TRBV12-3 or TRBV12-4 to TRBJ1-2; tentative D call: TRBD1 (5 bases). Deletions cut 6 bases from V and 6 bases from J, with 17 bases between. The CDR3 is 14 amino acids. In nucleotides, the CDR3 is TGTGCCAGCAGCCCCGACAGACCCTGCGATGGCTACACCTTC. Protein product: CASSPDRPCDGYTF.

This rearrangement joins TRBV4-1 to TRBJ2-1; TRBD2 aligns across 7 bases. CDR3 length equals 18 residues. CDR1 is MGHRA, CDR2 YSYEKL, per germline. Losses at the gene ends were 1 base for V and 0 bases for J; bases not matched to a gene: 9. The CDR3 coding sequence is TGCGCCAGCAGCCAAGGATTTAGTCTAGCGGCCTCCTACAATGAGCAGTTCTTC. This translates into CASSQGFSLAASYNEQFF.

This clonotype came up a few times. The chain combines TRBV6-6 with TRBJ1-2, with 7 nucleotides matching TRBD1. Germline V gene data show CDR1 as MNHNY and CDR2 as SVGAGI (reference sequence). Trimming took 2 bases from V and 5 from J; bases not matched to a gene: 14. This CDR3 has 17 residues. Here the CDR3 DNA reads TGTGCCAGCAGTTACCGTGGAGGGGGCGGGGTGGATTATGGCTACACCTTC. Translated: CASSYRGGGGVDYGYTF.

There are a few counts of this clonotype. The chain employs TRBV20-1 and TRBJ2-3; 12 positions agree with TRBD2. In germline, CDR1 is DFQATT, CDR2 SNEGSKA (reference sequence). This CDR3 is built from 16 residues. J was trimmed by 2 bases and V by 0 bases; bases with no gene match: 3. DNA for the CDR3: TGCAGTGCTAGAGAAACTAGCGGGGGGCACACAGATACGCAGTATTTT. Encoded protein: CSARETSGGHTDTQYF.

The V and J genes are TRBV20-1 and TRBJ2-5; 8 positions agree with TRBD2. Looked up from germline, CDR1 is DFQATT and CDR2 is SNEGSKA (reference sequence). The CDR3 is 15 amino acids. Trimming cost V 6 bases and J 5 bases; bases outside gene matches: 14. The CDR3 coding sequence is TGCAGTGCAACCACTCCGGGGGGGCCGGGGGAGACCCAGTACTTC. Translating it yields CSATTPGGPGETQYF.

Points on this clonotype: This may be a read error: a much more frequent sequence differs by one nucleotide. The V gene is TRBV27, the J gene TRBJ2-4; TRBD1 matches 12 bases. Judging by the DNA end, TRBJ2-7 fits better; the J call may be wrong. There are 15 residues in the CDR3. The germline V gene encodes CDR1 MNHEY and CDR2 SMNVEV (reference sequence). CDR3 DNA sequence: TGTGCCAGCAGTTTAGTCGGGACAGGGGGCGACGAGCAGTACTTC. Its protein product is CASSLVGTGGDEQYF.

This clonotype was seen only a few times. The J gene is TRBJ2-3, the V gene TRBV10-3, with 8 positions matching TRBD2. Germline V gene data show CDR1 as ENHRY and CDR2 as SYGVKD. The CDR3 length is 15 residues. Trimming took 6 bases from V and 1 from J; bases not matched to a gene: 6. The CDR3 DNA reads TGTGCCATCAGCGGGGGGGCGAAACGCACAGATACGCAGTATTTT. It encodes CAISGGAKRTDTQYF.

CDR3 sequence (DNA): TGCAGTGCTAGAGATCAAGGACAAAATTCACCCCTCCACTTT. Translating it yields CSARDQGQNSPLHF. V is TRBV20-1 and J is TRBJ1-6, with D perhaps matching TRBD1 (5 bases). Trimming took 0 bases from V and 7 from J, leaving 10 bases between them. This CDR3 has 14 residues. Germline V lookup: CDR1 DFQATT, CDR2 SNEGSKA (reference sequence).